Following are 20 T cell receptor beta chains from one sample sequenced in a study of long-term antiretroviral therapy in people with HIV. Researchers ran immunoSEQ v3.0 at survey level. TCRdb's table, derived via immunoSEQ multiplex PCR, lists solely in-frame clones and lacks some. The profile covers around 21,000 clones, with 82% appearing a single time and about 8% taken by the ten largest. This specimen was unsorted PBMCs, taken at the start of antiretroviral therapy. These receptors all stem from a man in his fifties or sixties with HIV.

This clone appeared a single time. The J gene is TRBJ1-5, the V gene TRBV27; D is ambiguous. Germline assignment: CDR1 MNHEY and CDR2 SMNVEV (reference sequence). This CDR3 contains 15 residues. V was cut by 4 bases and J by 9 bases, with 19 bases left in between. CDR3 loop: CASSSLGGVHRPQHF. CDR3 nucleotide sequence: TGTGCCAGCAGTTCCCTCGGCGGGGTTCATCGGCCCCAGCATTTT.

The table lists this clone with a few counts. This rearrangement joins TRBV7-9 to TRBJ2-7; 8 bases are shared with TRBD1. CDR1 and CDR2 (germline): SEHNR, FQNEAQ (reference sequence). The CDR3 loop spans 16 amino acids. V was pared by 5 bases and J by 5 bases, with 14 bases of the junction left unmatched. CDR3 sequence (DNA): TGTGCCAGCAGCCCCCGTTGGACAGGGAGGTCCCACGAGCAGTACTTC. It translates to CASSPRWTGRSHEQYF.

This chain connects TRBV5-1 to TRBJ1-1; D not certain. Trimming stripped 1 base from V and 2 bases from J, with 9 bases between. Germline lookup yields CDR1 SGHRS and CDR2 YFSETQ. This CDR3 is built from 14 residues. CDR3 bases: TGCGCCAGCAGCTTGTACCAAGGTAACACTGAAGCTTTCTTT. As protein: CASSLYQGNTEAFF.

This chain joins TRBV12-5 and TRBJ2-7; 14 bases are shared with TRBD2. The V and J ends lost 1 base and 3 bases, in that order; junction bases with no gene match: 17. CDR1 is LGHNT, CDR2 FRNRAP, per germline. The CDR3 sequence is 21 residues long. Here the CDR3 reads CASGLATIPGLAGVSHYEQYF. The DNA for the CDR3 is TGTGCTAGTGGTTTGGCAACCATTCCGGGACTAGCGGGAGTCTCTCACTACGAGCAGTACTTC.

This chain links TRBV11-3 with TRBJ2-4; D unclear. Germline-derived CDR1 and CDR2 are SGHNT and YENEEA. This CDR3 spans 14 amino acids. Trimming stripped 8 bases from V and 0 bases from J, with 11 bases between. The DNA of the CDR3 is TGTGCCAGCGCCCCCCCTCTAGCCAAAAACATTCAGTACTTC. It yields the protein CASAPPLAKNIQYF.

This clone was seen a single time. A junction boundary mismatches the germline segment, possibly from a read error. The chain couples TRBV19 to TRBJ1-1; the D is unclear. Per germline, CDR1 LNHDA and CDR2 SQIVND (reference sequence). The CDR3 is 13 amino acids. The CDR3 is CAGSRAANTEAFF. CDR3 sequence (DNA): TGTGCCGGTAGCCGGGCCGCGAACACTGAAGCTTTCTTT.

The chain has TRBV6-1 and TRBJ1-2; 7 bases are shared with TRBD1. V lost 2 bases and J lost 7; bases outside the gene matches: 4. The CDR3 has 13 amino acids. Germline V gene data show CDR1 as MNHNS and CDR2 as SASEGT. The CDR3 spells CASSESGDSGYTF. Here the CDR3 DNA reads TGTGCCAGCAGTGAAAGCGGGGACAGTGGCTACACCTTC.

J is TRBJ1-3 and V is TRBV7-9; the D is unclear. The ends were cut back, 1 base at V and 0 bases at J, with 13 bases in the middle. The CDR3 loop spans 17 amino acids. Per the germline V gene, CDR1 is SEHNR and CDR2 is FQNEAQ (reference sequence). CDR3 protein: CASSLESRPFSGNTIYF. Written as DNA, the CDR3 is TGTGCCAGCAGCTTAGAGTCGCGGCCATTCTCTGGAAACACCATATATTTT.

The chain joins TRBV7-2 to TRBJ2-2; 9 positions agree with TRBD2. The germline gives CDR1 SGHTA, CDR2 FQGNSA. Losses at the gene ends were 5 bases for V and 8 bases for J; bases not matched to a gene: 6. This CDR3 spans 14 amino acids. DNA of the CDR3: TGTGCCAGCAGCCGTTCTAGCGGGAAAGGGGAGCTGTTTTTT. Its translation: CASSRSSGKGELFF.

The chain combines TRBV7-9 with TRBJ1-1, with D tentatively TRBD1 (5 bases). Deletions cut 5 bases from V and 1 base from J, with 8 bases between. Germline-derived CDR1 and CDR2 are SEHNR and FQNEAQ (reference sequence). This CDR3 comprises 13 residues. The CDR3 DNA sequence: TGTGCCAGCAGCCTCCAGGGGAACACTGAAGCTTTCTTT. Translation: CASSLQGNTEAFF.

The DNA for the CDR3 is TGTGCCAGCTCGGGGGAGGTTGCAACTAATGAAAAACTGTTTTTT. The encoded protein is CASSGEVATNEKLFF. The chain has TRBV18 and TRBJ1-4, with D possibly matching TRBD1 (5 bases). There are 15 residues in the CDR3. V lost 6 bases, J lost 0 bases, and 11 bases lay in between. The germline CDR1 and CDR2 sequences are KGHSH and LQKENI. The full variable domain, completed using reference TRBV18 and TRBJ1-4, is NAGVMQNPRHLVRRRGQEARLRCSPMKGHSHVYWYRQLPEEGLKFMVYLQKENIIDESGMPKERFSAEFPKEGPSILRIQQVVRGDSAAYFCASSGEVATNEKLFFGSGTQLSVL.

The chain employs TRBV14 and TRBJ1-4; no clear D gene. The CDR3 consists of 16 residues. V was shortened by 4 bases and J by 8 bases, with 20 bases between the two germline ends. Looked up from germline, CDR1 is SGHDN and CDR2 is FVKESK. The CDR3, as DNA: TGTGCCAGCAGCCTTTACTGGGCCGCGGGCAAAGAAAAACTGTTTTTT. Protein: CASSLYWAAGKEKLFF.

The chain joins TRBV28 to TRBJ1-2; D might be TRBD1 (6 bases). Trimming removed 8 bases from V and 2 bases from J, with 21 bases in between. The germline V gene encodes CDR1 MDHEN and CDR2 SYDVKM. This CDR3 is 16 amino acids long. CDR3 protein: CASSTGWLGQNYGYTF. CDR3 sequence (DNA): TGTGCCAGCTCCACGGGGTGGTTGGGACAAAACTATGGCTACACCTTC.

The rearrangement links TRBV18 to TRBJ2-7, with D maybe TRBD1 (7 bases). V was clipped by 2 bases and J by 6 bases, with 14 bases between them. CDR3 length: 14 amino acids. The germline V gene has CDR1 KGHSH and CDR2 LQKENI. The CDR3 DNA reads TGTGCCAGCTCACCAGGGCAGGGGGGAGGCGAGCAGTACTTC. Protein sequence: CASSPGQGGGEQYF.

This clone has only a few counts. The V gene is TRBV5-4, the J gene TRBJ1-2, with 8 bases identical to TRBD1. In germline, CDR1 is SGHNT, CDR2 YYREEE (reference sequence). This CDR3 has 13 amino acids. Trimming at V came to 4 bases and at J to 4 bases, leaving 3 bases not matched to a gene. The CDR3 region is CASSIGQGYGYTF. CDR3 nucleotides: TGTGCCAGCAGCATTGGACAGGGCTATGGCTACACCTTC. Full variable domain (outside the CDR3, taken from reference TRBV5-4 and TRBJ1-2): ETGVTQSPTHLIKTRGQQVTLRCSSQSGHNTVSWYQQALGQGPQFIFQYYREEENGRGNFPPRFSGLQFPNYSSELNVNALELDDSALYLCASSIGQGYGYTFGSGTRLTVV.

By sample fraction, this clone is medium-sized (0.01 to 0.1%). CDR3 DNA sequence: TGCGCCAGCAGCCAAGGCGACAGGGTAGATTCCTCTGGGGCCAACGTCCTGACTTTC. This codes for CASSQGDRVDSSGANVLTF. The rearrangement uses TRBV4-3 and TRBJ2-6; 7 bases are a match to TRBD1. The CDR3 extends over 19 amino acids. V lost 1 base and J lost 0; bases outside the gene matches: 9. In germline, CDR1 is LGHNA, CDR2 YSLEER.

The sample holds a few counts of this clone. This chain joins TRBV7-2 and TRBJ1-2; D perhaps matches TRBD1 (5 bases). The CDR3 contains 13 residues. The V gene lost 5 bases and the J gene lost 6 bases, with 13 bases spanning the gap. Germline lookup yields CDR1 SGHTA and CDR2 FQGNSA. The CDR3 bases are TGTGCCAGCAGCCGGAGGGGACGGAATGGCTACACCTTC. Amino acid sequence: CASSRRGRNGYTF.

This sequence joins TRBV5-4 and TRBJ1-1; D gene unclear. Germline V gene sequence: CDR1 SGHNT, CDR2 YYREEE (reference sequence). The CDR3 is 14 amino acids. The V gene lost 0 bases and the J gene lost 1 base, with 7 bases spanning the gap. CDR3 bases: TGTGCCAGCAGCTTGGATTCGGCGAACACTGAAGCTTTCTTT. Translating gives CASSLDSANTEAFF.

The J gene is TRBJ2-5, the V gene TRBV7-8, with 9 bases identical to TRBD2. Germline CDR1 SGHVS, CDR2 FQNEAQ. J lost 0 bases, V lost 1 base, and 9 bases had no gene match. This CDR3 is built from 18 residues. The CDR3 loop is CASSLGTSVSNYQETQYF. The CDR3 DNA reads as TGTGCCAGCAGCTTAGGGACTAGCGTGAGTAACTACCAAGAGACCCAGTACTTC. Together with reference TRBV7-8 and TRBJ2-5, the CDR3 gives the full variable domain: GAGVSQSPRYKVAKRGQDVALRCDPISGHVSLFWYQQALGQGPEFLTYFQNEAQLDKSGLPSDRFFAERPEGSVSTLKIQRTQQEDSAVYLCASSLGTSVSNYQETQYFGPGTRLLVL.

In this sample, this clone turned up once. V is TRBV30 and J is TRBJ1-2; weak D call: TRBD1 (5 bases). V gave up 5 bases and J gave up 1 base, with 11 bases separating them. The CDR3 covers 13 residues. Germline V gene sequence: CDR1 GTSNPN, CDR2 SVGIG (reference sequence). The DNA of the CDR3 is TGTGCCTGGGGCCCCGACAGTAACTATGGCTACACCTTC. This translates into CAWGPDSNYGYTF.